A selection of T cell receptor beta chains follows, all from one sample in a study of T-cell reconstitution after alpha-beta-depleted transplantation in children. TCRdb fed the PCR reads into MiXCR, producing one record per CDR3 protein. The sample comprises about 980,000 distinct CDR3 sequences, about 31% of which are singletons, and over 25% rests with the top ten. Specimen: PBMCs, mostly from graft donor cells, collected 360 days after TCRalphabeta/CD19-depleted stem cell transplant. These receptors were obtained from a boy younger than two who had a stem cell transplant for SCID, so the T cells may come from the graft donor. CDR3s include the opening cysteine and the closing phenylalanine or tryptophan. The D gene is left open where the match is weak. Part of the rows lack a size; the others show once, few, many or a class for expanded clones.

TGTGCCACCAGCGCAGACAGGGCGACGGATTTCCAAGAGACCCAGTACTTC	CATSADRATDFQETQYF	TRBV15	TRBJ2-5	-	TRBD1
TGTGCCAGCAGCCGGAATCTAGCGGGGGGGCTCAGCGAGCAGTACTTC	CASSRNLAGGLSEQYF	TRBV3-1	TRBJ2-7	-	TRBD2
TGTGCCACCAGCAGAGATTTGGGATTCAACACTGAAGCTTTCTTT	CATSRDLGFNTEAFF	TRBV15	TRBJ1-1	few	-
TGTGCCAGTAATACAGGGTTCCCCAACACTGAAGCTTTCTTT	CASNTGFPNTEAFF	TRBV19	TRBJ1-1	-	-
TGTGCCAGCAGCGTAGGAGAACGCTTGTGGCCCCCAGATACGCAGTATTTT	CASSVGERLWPPDTQYF	TRBV9	TRBJ2-3	-	-
TGCGCCAGCAGCTTGGCCGAGCCGTGGTACAATGAGCAGTTCTTC	CASSLAEPWYNEQFF	TRBV5-1	TRBJ2-1	-	-
TGCGCCAGCAGCCAAACGAGAGTGGGAGAGACCCAGTACTTC	CASSQTRVGETQYF	TRBV4-1	TRBJ2-5	-	-
TGTGCCAGCAGTTTATCGGCCGGGACGGAAGCCTACGAGCAGTACTTC	CASSLSAGTEAYEQYF	TRBV28	TRBJ2-7	-	-
TGCGCCAGCAGTGGCTGGGCAGGACGTCAAGAGACCCAGTACTTC	CASSGWAGRQETQYF	TRBV10-2	TRBJ2-5	-	-
TGCAGTGCTAGAGATTATGCGTGGGCGGGGGGGCCAGGAGAGCAGTTCTTC	CSARDYAWAGGPGEQFF	TRBV20-1	TRBJ2-1	-	TRBD2
TGCGCCAGCAGCTCCGGAAAGACCGAGTACACTGAAGCTTTCTTT	CASSSGKTEYTEAFF	TRBV5-1	TRBJ1-1	-	-
TGTGCCAGCAGCTTAGTGGCAGGGCTGGACACCGGGGAGCTGTTTTTT	CASSLVAGLDTGELFF	TRBV7-2	TRBJ2-2	-	-
TGTGCCAGCAGTCGCGGGACAGTATCTATTTCCACCTACAATGAGCAGTTCTTC	CASSRGTVSISTYNEQFF	TRBV6-2/TRBV6-3	TRBJ2-1	-	-
TGTGCCAGCAGCCTCTGGGTAATGGGGTATGGCTACACCTTC	CASSLWVMGYGYTF	TRBV12-3/TRBV12-4	TRBJ1-2	-	-
TGTGCCATCAGTGAGGACTCGGGGGGCCGGGAGCAGTTCTTC	CAISEDSGGREQFF	TRBV10-3	TRBJ2-1	-	-
TGCGCCAGCAGCCCCTCCTTGGGGGGCCCGAAGTACTTC	CASSPSLGGPKYF	TRBV4-1	TRBJ2-5	-	-
TGTGCCAGCAGCTTAGTGGAACGGAATAACACTGAAGCTTTCTTT	CASSLVERNNTEAFF	TRBV7-9	TRBJ1-1	-	-
TGTGCCAGCAGCTCCTGGGTCTCTGGAAACACCATATATTTT	CASSSWVSGNTIYF	TRBV7-9	TRBJ1-3	few	-
TGTGCCAGCAGTTTTTTATTGAAACTCTCTGGAAACACCATATATTTT	CASSFLLKLSGNTIYF	TRBV12-3/TRBV12-4	TRBJ1-3	-	-
TGTGCCAGCAGTTACTCCGGGACAGGGGGTGGAGATGAGCAGTTCTTC	CASSYSGTGGGDEQFF	TRBV6-5	TRBJ2-1	-	TRBD1
TGTGCCAGCAGTTACTCCCCGGGACAGGGAAGTAGCGAGCAGTACTTC	CASSYSPGQGSSEQYF	TRBV6-5	TRBJ2-7	-	TRBD1
TGCAGTGCTAGCGGCCGGACCAGAGAGACCCAGTACTTC	CSASGRTRETQYF	TRBV20-1	TRBJ2-5	few	-
TGTGCCAGCAGTTTGACGTCTGGGGGACAGGGAAGAAACACCATATATTTT	CASSLTSGGQGRNTIYF	TRBV12-3/TRBV12-4	TRBJ1-3	-	TRBD1
TGTGCCATCAGGAAAACAGGGTTGTGGAACACTGAAGCTTTCTTT	CAIRKTGLWNTEAFF	TRBV10-3	TRBJ1-1	-	-
TGTGCCAGCAGTTTAGGAATCAGAGAGACCCAGTACTTC	CASSLGIRETQYF	TRBV12-3/TRBV12-4	TRBJ2-5	once	-
TGCGCCAGCAGCCCCGGGACTGCCCGCTCAAATACGCAGTATTTT	CASSPGTARSNTQYF	TRBV5-1	TRBJ2-3	-	-
TGCGCCAGCAGCTTGCTAAGGGACATGAACACTGAAGCTTTCTTT	CASSLLRDMNTEAFF	TRBV5-1	TRBJ1-1	-	-
TGTGCCAGCAGTGAGCCAGGAACCTACGAGCAGTACTTC	CASSEPGTYEQYF	TRBV25-1	TRBJ2-7	few	-
TGTGCCAGCAGTTTACCACGGATCAACACCGGGGAGCTGTTTTTT	CASSLPRINTGELFF	TRBV28	TRBJ2-2	few	-
TGTGCCAGCTCTTCCTTTTGGCCCGGGGCCTCTGGGGCCAACGTCCTGACTTTC	CASSSFWPGASGANVLTF	TRBV18	TRBJ2-6	few	-
TGTGCCACCAGCAGAGACATGTTGGGGTCCTATGAGCAGTTCTTC	CATSRDMLGSYEQFF	TRBV15	TRBJ2-1	-	-
TGTGCCAGCAGTTTATACAGGGGGCGCGGCAATGAGCAGTTCTTC	CASSLYRGRGNEQFF	TRBV27	TRBJ2-1	many	TRBD1
TGTGCCAGCAGTAAACGGATCGGACCTAGCACAGATACGCAGTATTTT	CASSKRIGPSTDTQYF	TRBV6-1	TRBJ2-3	-	-
TGTGCCAGCAGCTTCGGACATCTCACCCAAGAGACCCAGTACTTC	CASSFGHLTQETQYF	TRBV7-9	TRBJ2-5	-	-
TGCGCCAGCAGCCAACGTGACAGGGGCGCCGGGGAGCTGTTTTTT	CASSQRDRGAGELFF	TRBV4-3	TRBJ2-2	-	TRBD1
TGTGCCAGCAGCCCAGCGGCTGGAGATACGCAGTATTTT	CASSPAAGDTQYF	TRBV5-6	TRBJ2-3	few	-
TGTGCCAGCAGCTTATACGGGGGCGAGCGGTACAATGAGCAGTTCTTC	CASSLYGGERYNEQFF	TRBV7-8	TRBJ2-1	-	-
TGTGCCAGCAGCCAGGGGCCCCTCTCCCCCTACGAGCAGTACTTC	CASSQGPLSPYEQYF	TRBV4-2	TRBJ2-7	-	-
TGCAGTGCTAGACTGACTAGCGGGGATACGCAGTATTTT	CSARLTSGDTQYF	TRBV20-1	TRBJ2-3	-	TRBD2
TGTGCCAGCAGGGGGACGAAGGGCCTACCGAGCTCCTACGAGCAGTACTTC	CASRGTKGLPSSYEQYF	TRBV6-1	TRBJ2-7	-	-
TGTGCCAGCAGGGGGAGAGGGGGCGATGTGGACACCGGGGAGCTGTTTTTT	CASRGRGGDVDTGELFF	TRBV27	TRBJ2-2	-	TRBD1
TGTGCCAGCAGCTCTCAGGACAGAAACTATGGCTACACCTTC	CASSSQDRNYGYTF	TRBV7-9	TRBJ1-2	many	-
TGTGCCAGCAGCTTAGGGCCCCTTAGCACAGATACGCAGTATTTT	CASSLGPLSTDTQYF	TRBV7-9	TRBJ2-3	-	-
TGCGCCAGCAGCTTGGCCGCTCTAGCGGGAAGCACAGATACGCAGTATTTT	CASSLAALAGSTDTQYF	TRBV5-1	TRBJ2-3	-	TRBD2
TGTGCCAGCAGCTTCGGGACAGGCGTAGGGGTCGGCTACACCTTC	CASSFGTGVGVGYTF	TRBV5-5	TRBJ1-2	-	TRBD1
TGTGCCAGCAGCGTAGTAGACACTACCACCGGGGAGCTGTTTTTT	CASSVVDTTTGELFF	TRBV9	TRBJ2-2	-	-
TGTGCCAGCAGCTTGGACGGGCGTCTACGAGCGTACTTC	CASSLDGRLRAYF	TRBV7-2	TRBJ2-4	few	-
TGTGCCAGCAGTTTCGGCAGCCTCAATGAGCAGTTCTTC	CASSFGSLNEQFF	TRBV12-3/TRBV12-4	TRBJ2-1	-	-
TGTGCCAGCAATACTTATAGCAATCAGCCCCAGCATTTT	CASNTYSNQPQHF	TRBV28	TRBJ1-5	few	-
TGCGCCAGCAGCCAAAGATTCGTCCGTACAGATACGCAGTATTTT	CASSQRFVRTDTQYF	TRBV4-1	TRBJ2-3	-	-
TGTGCCAGCAGTTTAAACCCAGACTGGTACAATGAGCAGTTCTTC	CASSLNPDWYNEQFF	TRBV12-3/TRBV12-4	TRBJ2-1	-	-
TGCGCCAGCAGCTTGAAAGTGGACGGACCCTACAATGAGCAGTTCTTC	CASSLKVDGPYNEQFF	TRBV5-1	TRBJ2-1	-	-
TGTGCCAGCAGCTTACAGGGGGGGAGACATTACGAGCAGTACTTC	CASSLQGGRHYEQYF	TRBV27	TRBJ2-7	-	-
TGTGCCAGCGCCTCCGGGCCGGGATACACTGAAGCTTTCTTT	CASASGPGYTEAFF	TRBV12-3/TRBV12-4	TRBJ1-1	-	-
TGTGCCAGCTCACCACCGGTTTCCAGACCATACAATGAGCAGTTCTTC	CASSPPVSRPYNEQFF	TRBV18	TRBJ2-1	-	-
TGTGCCAGTTACACGACAGGGAACACTGAAGCTTTCTTT	CASYTTGNTEAFF	TRBV28	TRBJ1-1	-	-
TGCAGTGCTAGGGGGGGACCCTACAATGAGCAGTTCTTC	CSARGGPYNEQFF	TRBV20-1	TRBJ2-1	many	-
TGCAGCGTGAGGGAGGGGGCAACGGAGGAGACCCAGTACTTC	CSVREGATEETQYF	TRBV29-1	TRBJ2-5	-	-
TGTGCCAGCAGCTTAACTCTGAAGGAAAAACTGTTTTTT	CASSLTLKEKLFF	TRBV7-9	TRBJ1-4	few	-